This is a list of T cell receptor beta chains from one sample in a study of molecular identifiers for immune sequencing clone quantification. Each CDR3 protein gets one entry after TCRdb re-called the PCR reads with MiXCR. Of about 510,000 distinct CDR3 sequences detected, 20% to 25% appear once; the ten largest clones hold 0.7% to 1%. Sequenced: naive CD8+ T cells from blood, with Jurkat cell RNA spiked in. These receptors all stem from a human donor in good health. Some libraries in this study had Jurkat cell RNA spiked in. Each CDR3 is given with its conserved first and last residue. The D gene is left open where the match is weak. Size is stated for part of the rows, as once, few or many counts, or as a class when the clone is expanded.

J,V,size,D,length,CDR3,DNA
TRBJ2-1,TRBV5-4,few,TRBD1,12,CASSLAGTGMFF,TGTGCCAGCAGCTTAGCCGGGACAGGGATGTTCTTC
TRBJ2-5,TRBV6-5,few,TRBD2,15,CASSVTSGRKETQYF,TGTGCCAGCAGTGTTACTAGCGGGAGGAAAGAGACCCAGTACTTC
TRBJ2-1,TRBV19,few,.,13,CASSIWQTNEQFF,TGTGCCAGTAGTATATGGCAGACCAATGAGCAGTTCTTC
TRBJ1-1,TRBV6-2/TRBV6-3,few,TRBD1,14,CASSNDRDNTEAFF,TGTGCCAGCAGTAATGACAGGGATAACACTGAAGCTTTCTTT
TRBJ2-7,TRBV5-1,many,.,13,CASSFEQDYEQYF,TGCGCCAGCAGCTTTGAGCAGGACTACGAGCAGTACTTC
TRBJ2-7,TRBV28,many,.,13,CASSLPGPYEQYF,TGTGCCAGCAGTTTACCGGGACCCTACGAGCAGTACTTC
TRBJ2-7,TRBV4-3,few,TRBD1,16,CASSQHPGQGTYEQYF,TGCGCCAGCAGCCAGCACCCGGGACAGGGGACCTACGAGCAGTACTTC
TRBJ1-4,TRBV6-5,.,TRBD1,16,CASSYRGTVSNEKLFF,TGTGCCAGCAGTTACCGGGGGACAGTCTCTAATGAAAAACTGTTTTTT
TRBJ2-7,TRBV10-3,many,TRBD1,17,CAISEPRTGDSPYEQYF,TGTGCCATCAGTGAGCCGCGAACTGGGGACAGCCCCTACGAGCAGTACTTC
TRBJ1-4,TRBV28,many,.,15,CASSTDFATNEKLFF,TGTGCCAGCAGTACAGACTTTGCAACTAATGAAAAACTGTTTTTT
TRBJ2-3,TRBV27,.,TRBD2,15,CASIQSTSGAYTQYF,TGTGCCAGCATCCAATCGACTAGCGGGGCGTATACGCAGTATTTT
TRBJ2-2,TRBV15,many,TRBD2,15,CATSSGTSGTGELFF,TGTGCCACCAGTTCCGGGACTAGCGGAACCGGGGAGCTGTTTTTT
TRBJ2-5,TRBV27,.,TRBD2,15,CASSLSSGGKETQYF,TGTGCCAGCAGTTTATCGAGCGGGGGGAAGGAGACCCAGTACTTC
TRBJ2-2,TRBV27,.,TRBD2,17,CASSSQLAGGPGGELFF,TGTGCCAGCAGTTCCCAACTAGCGGGAGGGCCTGGCGGGGAGCTGTTTTTT
TRBJ2-1,TRBV4-3,few,TRBD2,16,CASSQGTSQVYNEQFF,TGCGCCAGCAGCCAAGGGACTAGCCAAGTCTACAATGAGCAGTTCTTC
TRBJ2-2,TRBV9,few,.,14,CASSVQSKGGELFF,TGTGCCAGCAGCGTACAGTCAAAAGGCGGGGAGCTGTTTTTT
TRBJ1-1,TRBV27,few,.,15,CASSSIDRLNTEAFF,TGTGCCAGCAGTTCTATCGACAGGTTGAACACTGAAGCTTTCTTT
TRBJ2-3,TRBV29-1,.,TRBD2,17,CSVEISASGGFTDTQYF,TGCAGCGTTGAAATTAGCGCTAGCGGGGGGTTCACAGATACGCAGTATTTT
TRBJ2-1,TRBV27,few,TRBD1,16,CASSSQDRGVYNEQFF,TGTGCCAGCAGTTCCCAGGACAGGGGCGTCTACAATGAGCAGTTCTTC
TRBJ1-1,TRBV30,.,.,13,CARIWGPVNEAFF,TGTGCCAGGATTTGGGGACCCGTCAATGAAGCTTTCTTT
TRBJ2-6,TRBV2,.,TRBD1,21,CASSNSRDSQTSFSGANVLTF,TGTGCCAGCAGCAACTCCCGGGACAGCCAAACTTCCTTCTCTGGGGCCAACGTCCTGACTTTC
TRBJ2-7,TRBV20-1,.,.,15,CSARGSRENSYEQYF,TGCAGTGCCAGGGGATCAAGAGAGAACTCCTACGAGCAGTACTTC